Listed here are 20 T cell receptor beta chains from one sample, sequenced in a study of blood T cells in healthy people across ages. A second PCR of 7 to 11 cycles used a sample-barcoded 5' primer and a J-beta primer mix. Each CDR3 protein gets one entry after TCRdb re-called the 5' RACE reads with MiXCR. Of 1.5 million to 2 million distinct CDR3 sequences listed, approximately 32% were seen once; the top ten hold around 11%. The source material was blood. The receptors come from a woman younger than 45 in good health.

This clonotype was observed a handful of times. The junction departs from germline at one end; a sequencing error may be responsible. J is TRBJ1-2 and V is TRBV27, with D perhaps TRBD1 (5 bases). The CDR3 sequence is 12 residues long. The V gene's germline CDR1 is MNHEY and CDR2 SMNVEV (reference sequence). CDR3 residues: CASHTGGVGHTF. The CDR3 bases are TGTGCCAGCCACACCGGAGGGGTTGGCCACACCTTC.

The CDR3 DNA reads TGTGCCAGCAGTTTATGGGGGACAGGGGGCCCTGAAGCTTTCTTT. The encoded protein is CASSLWGTGGPEAFF. The chain combines TRBV27 with TRBJ1-1; TRBD1 aligns across 12 bases. Trimming removed 1 base from V and 6 bases from J; junction bases left unmatched: 3. Germline lookup yields CDR1 MNHEY and CDR2 SMNVEV (reference sequence). This CDR3 spans 15 amino acids.

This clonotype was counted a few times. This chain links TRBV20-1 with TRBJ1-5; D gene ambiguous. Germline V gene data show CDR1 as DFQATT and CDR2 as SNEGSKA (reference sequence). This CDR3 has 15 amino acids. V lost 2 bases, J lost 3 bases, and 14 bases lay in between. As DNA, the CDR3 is TGCAGTGCTAGATGGGGTCACGTCCTCAATCAGCCCCAGCATTTT. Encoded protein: CSARWGHVLNQPQHF.

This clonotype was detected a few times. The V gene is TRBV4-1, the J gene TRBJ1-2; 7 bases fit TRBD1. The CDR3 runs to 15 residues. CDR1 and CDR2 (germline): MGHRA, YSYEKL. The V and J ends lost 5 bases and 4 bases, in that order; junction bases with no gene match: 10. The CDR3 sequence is CASSFPGGEGYGYTF. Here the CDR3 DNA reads TGCGCCAGCAGCTTCCCAGGGGGAGAAGGCTATGGCTACACCTTC.

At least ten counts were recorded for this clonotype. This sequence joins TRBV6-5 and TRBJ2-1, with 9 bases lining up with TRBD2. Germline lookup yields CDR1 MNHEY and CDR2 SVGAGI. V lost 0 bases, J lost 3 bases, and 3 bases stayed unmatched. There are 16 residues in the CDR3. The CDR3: CASSYSTSGHYNEQFF. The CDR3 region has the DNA TGTGCCAGCAGTTACTCCACTAGCGGGCACTACAATGAGCAGTTCTTC.

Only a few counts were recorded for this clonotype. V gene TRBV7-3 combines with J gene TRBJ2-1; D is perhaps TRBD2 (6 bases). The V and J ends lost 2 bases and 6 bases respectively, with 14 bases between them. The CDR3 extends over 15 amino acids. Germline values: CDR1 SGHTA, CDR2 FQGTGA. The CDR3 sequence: CASSLGDSPGNEQFF. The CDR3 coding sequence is TGTGCCAGCAGCTTAGGGGACTCCCCCGGCAATGAGCAGTTCTTC.

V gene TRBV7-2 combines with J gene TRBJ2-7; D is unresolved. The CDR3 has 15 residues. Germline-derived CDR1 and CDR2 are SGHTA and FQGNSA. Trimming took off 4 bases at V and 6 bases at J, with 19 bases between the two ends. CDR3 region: CASSYPGLTTGEQYF. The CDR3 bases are TGTGCCAGCAGCTACCCGGGCCTTACCACCGGCGAGCAGTACTTC.

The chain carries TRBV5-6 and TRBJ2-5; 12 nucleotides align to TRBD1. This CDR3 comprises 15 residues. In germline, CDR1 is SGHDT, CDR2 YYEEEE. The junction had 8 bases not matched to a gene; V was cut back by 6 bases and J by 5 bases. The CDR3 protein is CASMARDRGRETQYF. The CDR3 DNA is TGTGCCAGCATGGCCCGGGACAGGGGGCGTGAGACCCAGTACTTC. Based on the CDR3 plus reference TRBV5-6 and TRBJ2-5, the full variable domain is DAGVTQSPTHLIKTRGQQVTLRCSPKSGHDTVSWYQQALGQGPQFIFQYYEEEERQRGNFPDRFSGHQFPNYSSELNVNALLLGDSALYLCASMARDRGRETQYFGPGTRLLVL.

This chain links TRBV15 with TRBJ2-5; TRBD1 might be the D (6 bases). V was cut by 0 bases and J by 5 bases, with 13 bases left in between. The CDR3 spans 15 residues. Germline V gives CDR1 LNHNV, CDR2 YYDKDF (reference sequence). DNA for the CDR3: TGTGCCACCAGCAGAGAAGGCATTAGGGGGGAGACCCAGTACTTC. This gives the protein CATSREGIRGETQYF.

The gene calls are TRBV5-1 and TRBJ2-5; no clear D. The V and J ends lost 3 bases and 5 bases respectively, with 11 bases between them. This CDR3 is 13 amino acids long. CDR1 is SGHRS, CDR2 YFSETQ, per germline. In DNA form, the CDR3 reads TGCGCCAGCAGCTCCTCCGTCGAGGAGACCCAGTACTTC. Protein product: CASSSSVEETQYF. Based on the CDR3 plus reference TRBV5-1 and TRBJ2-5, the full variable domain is KAGVTQTPRYLIKTRGQQVTLSCSPISGHRSVSWYQQTPGQGLQFLFEYFSETQRNKGNFPGRFSGRQFSNSRSEMNVSTLELGDSALYLCASSSSVEETQYFGPGTRLLVL.

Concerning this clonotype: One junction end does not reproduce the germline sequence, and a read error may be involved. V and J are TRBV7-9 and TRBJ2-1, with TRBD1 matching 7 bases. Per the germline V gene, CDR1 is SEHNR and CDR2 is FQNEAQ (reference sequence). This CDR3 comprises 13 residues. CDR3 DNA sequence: TGTGCCTGCAGCTTAGACAGGGCTGATGAGCAGTTCTTC. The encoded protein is CACSLDRADEQFF.

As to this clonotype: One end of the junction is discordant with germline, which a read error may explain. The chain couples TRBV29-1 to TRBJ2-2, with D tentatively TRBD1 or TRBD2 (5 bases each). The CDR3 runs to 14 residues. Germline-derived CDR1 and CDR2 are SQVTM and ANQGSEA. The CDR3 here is CSVRSGTDTRELFF. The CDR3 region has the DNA TGCAGCGTTCGCTCAGGGACGGACACCAGGGAGCTGTTTTTT.

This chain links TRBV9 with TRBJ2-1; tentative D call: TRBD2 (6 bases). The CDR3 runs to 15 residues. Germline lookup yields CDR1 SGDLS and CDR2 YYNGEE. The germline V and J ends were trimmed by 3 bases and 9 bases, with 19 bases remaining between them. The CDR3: CASSGRGPSVGEQFF. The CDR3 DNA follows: TGTGCCAGCAGCGGGCGGGGCCCCTCTGTGGGTGAGCAGTTCTTC.

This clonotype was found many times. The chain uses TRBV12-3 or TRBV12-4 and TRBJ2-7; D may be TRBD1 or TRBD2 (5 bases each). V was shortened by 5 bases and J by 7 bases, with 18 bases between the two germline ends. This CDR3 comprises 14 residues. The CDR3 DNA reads TGTGCCAGCAGTCCTGGACTGGGGCAGATTGAGCAGTACTTC. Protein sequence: CASSPGLGQIEQYF.

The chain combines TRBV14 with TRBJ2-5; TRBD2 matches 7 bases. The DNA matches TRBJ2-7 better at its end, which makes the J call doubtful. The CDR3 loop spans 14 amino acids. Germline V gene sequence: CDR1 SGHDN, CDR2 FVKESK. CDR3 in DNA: TGTGCCAGCAGCCCCCGGCGGGAGCAGTACGAGCAGTACTTC. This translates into CASSPRREQYEQYF.

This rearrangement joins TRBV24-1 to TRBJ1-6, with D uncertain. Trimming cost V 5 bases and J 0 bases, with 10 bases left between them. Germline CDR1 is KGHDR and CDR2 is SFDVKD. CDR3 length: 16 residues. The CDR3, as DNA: TGTGCCACCAGTGTATCTCCGAGCTCCTATAATTCACCCCTCCACTTT. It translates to CATSVSPSSYNSPLHF.

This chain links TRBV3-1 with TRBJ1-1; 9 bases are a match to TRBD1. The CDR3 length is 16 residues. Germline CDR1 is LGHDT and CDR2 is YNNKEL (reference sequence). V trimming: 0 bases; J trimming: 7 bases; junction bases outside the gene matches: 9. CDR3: CASSQDWGTGQVEAFF. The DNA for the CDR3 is TGTGCCAGCAGCCAAGATTGGGGGACAGGGCAAGTTGAAGCTTTCTTT.

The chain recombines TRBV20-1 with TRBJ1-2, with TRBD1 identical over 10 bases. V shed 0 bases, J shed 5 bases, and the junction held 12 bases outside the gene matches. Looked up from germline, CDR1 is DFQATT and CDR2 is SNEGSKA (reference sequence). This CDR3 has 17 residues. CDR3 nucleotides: TGCAGTGCTAGAGAAAGCCCTGTGGACAGGGGGGAGTATGGCTACACCTTC. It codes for CSARESPVDRGEYGYTF.

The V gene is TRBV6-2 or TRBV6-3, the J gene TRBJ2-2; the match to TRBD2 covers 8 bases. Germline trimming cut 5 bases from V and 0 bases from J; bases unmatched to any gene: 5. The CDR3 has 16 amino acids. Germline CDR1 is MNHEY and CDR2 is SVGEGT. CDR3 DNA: TGTGCCAGCAGTCCCATAGCGGGGACGAACACCGGGGAGCTGTTTTTT. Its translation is CASSPIAGTNTGELFF.

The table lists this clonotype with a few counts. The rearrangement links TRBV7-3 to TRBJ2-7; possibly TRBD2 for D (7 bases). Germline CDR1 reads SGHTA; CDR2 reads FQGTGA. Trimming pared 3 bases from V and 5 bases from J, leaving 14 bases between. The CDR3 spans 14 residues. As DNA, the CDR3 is TGTGCCAGCAGCTTGACGGGGGGCGCAGACGAGCAGTACTTC. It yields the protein CASSLTGGADEQYF. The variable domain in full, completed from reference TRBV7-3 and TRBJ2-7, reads GAGVSQTPSNKVTEKGKYVELRCDPISGHTALYWYRQSLGQGPEFLIYFQGTGAADDSGLPNDRFFAVRPEGSVSTLKIQRTERGDSAVYLCASSLTGGADEQYFGPGTRLTVT.